What follows are 10 T cell receptor beta chains derived from one specimen sequenced in a study of graft-versus-host responses after intestinal transplantation. Libraries were prepared by immunoSEQ multiplex PCR; TCRdb keeps only in-frame clonotypes and omits some of them. The sample consists of more than 95,000 clones, roughly 87% of them appearing once. No cognate antigen is known for these TCRs. This sample comprised unstimulated CD4+ T cells sorted from spleen or lymph node cells, obtained before intestinal transplant. The receptors were sampled from a human donor who received an intestinal transplant.

This clone was counted a single time. The chain couples TRBV6-5 to TRBJ2-1; D may be TRBD1 (5 bases). The CDR3 totals 14 residues. The V and J ends lost 5 bases and 5 bases respectively, with 13 bases between them. Germline assignment: CDR1 MNHEY and CDR2 SVGAGI. CDR3 protein: CASSTRTRNNEQFF. CDR3 bases: TGTGCCAGCAGTACCCGGACACGGAACAATGAGCAGTTCTTC.

V usage is TRBV5-4 and J usage is TRBJ1-2, with D unresolved. The CDR3 is 15 amino acids. V lost 0 bases and J 0 bases, leaving 9 bases between the germline ends. CDR1 and CDR2 (germline): SGHNT, YYREEE (reference sequence). This chain's CDR3 is CASSLEGIANYGYTF. The DNA for the CDR3 is TGTGCCAGCAGCTTGGAGGGCATAGCTAACTATGGCTACACCTTC.

The chain is built from TRBV2 and TRBJ1-5; TRBD1 matches 9 bases. Germline V CDR1 and CDR2: SNHLY, FYNNEI. V lost 7 bases to trimming and J lost 0 bases; unmatched junction nucleotides: 7. The CDR3 length is 16 residues. CDR3 DNA: TGTGCCAGCACTCGGGACAGGGCATATAGCAATCAGCCCCAGCATTTT. As protein: CASTRDRAYSNQPQHF.

V and J are TRBV10-3 and TRBJ2-1; no reliable D call. The CDR3 contains 13 residues. The V gene lost 4 bases and the J gene lost 4 bases, with 8 bases spanning the gap. Germline V gene sequence: CDR1 ENHRY, CDR2 SYGVKD. The CDR3 spells CAISVQQYNEQFF. The CDR3 coding sequence is TGTGCCATCAGTGTACAACAGTACAATGAGCAGTTCTTC.

Of note for this clone: Within the sample, other DNA sequences also encode this same CDR3. The rearrangement joins TRBV5-1 to TRBJ2-1; D might be TRBD2 (5 bases). The CDR3 sequence is 14 residues long. CDR1 and CDR2 (germline): SGHRS, YFSETQ. V lost 3 bases, J lost 7 bases, and 14 bases lay in between. The CDR3 loop reads CASSSLAGNNEQFF. The CDR3 DNA is TGCGCCAGCAGCTCCCTGGCCGGGAATAATGAGCAGTTCTTC.

This chain links TRBV6-5 with TRBJ2-7, with D possibly being TRBD1 (6 bases). Looked up from germline, CDR1 is MNHEY and CDR2 is SVGAGI. V was pared by 6 bases and J by 7 bases, with 22 bases between. This CDR3 is built from 15 residues. CDR3: CASRQAPGALGEQYF. CDR3 in DNA: TGTGCCAGCAGACAAGCCCCAGGGGCTCTGGGGGAGCAGTACTTC.

The V gene is TRBV6-6, the J gene TRBJ2-7; perhaps TRBD1 as D (5 bases). This CDR3 is 13 amino acids long. Germline values: CDR1 MNHNY, CDR2 SVGAGI (reference sequence). V was shortened by 2 bases and J by 3 bases, with 8 bases between the two germline ends. The CDR3 sequence: CASSYGRVYEQYF. The CDR3, as DNA: TGTGCCAGCAGTTACGGCAGGGTCTACGAGCAGTACTTC.

The chain joins TRBV19 to TRBJ2-1; D perhaps matches TRBD2 (6 bases). This CDR3 region has 15 residues. Germline CDR1 reads LNHDA; CDR2 reads SQIVND (reference sequence). Trimming took off 7 bases at V and 4 bases at J, with 17 bases between the two ends. CDR3 residues: CASKVDYLPYNEQFF. The DNA for the CDR3 is TGTGCCAGTAAGGTGGACTACCTACCATACAATGAGCAGTTCTTC.

The chain carries TRBV7-3 and TRBJ2-3, with a weak D call TRBD1 (5 bases). This CDR3 comprises 15 residues. Per the germline V gene, CDR1 is SGHTA and CDR2 is FQGTGA. Trimming removed 3 bases at V and 1 base at J, with 11 bases between. The CDR3 is CASSLGPHRTDTQYF. The CDR3 DNA reads TGTGCCAGCAGCTTGGGGCCCCACCGCACAGATACGCAGTATTTT.

This sequence joins TRBV7-3 and TRBJ1-1; 9 nucleotides align to TRBD1. Germline trimming cut 0 bases from V and 4 bases from J; bases unmatched to any gene: 3. The germline V gene has CDR1 SGHTA and CDR2 FQGTGA. CDR3 length equals 15 residues. CDR3 protein: CASSLTGQGFTEAFF. The CDR3 nucleotides read TGTGCCAGCAGCTTAACGGGACAGGGTTTCACTGAAGCTTTCTTT.